This T cell receptor beta chain was recovered during a study of PD-1 blockade in classical Hodgkin lymphoma. Study results and caveats: The authors excluded patients who started nivolumab under 1 year after ASCT. CD4+ TCR diversity rose significantly by C4D1, and CD8+ TCR diversity did not.

Assay used: immunoSEQ multiplex PCR; TCRdb lists only in-frame clones, some missing. The sample carries about 76,000 clones, approximately 91% recorded once. There was relapse after autologous stem cell transplantation in every patient, and there was variation in brentuximab vedotin exposure. Note on this clone: Its antigen is undetermined.

The sequencing here drew on peripheral blood mononuclear cells (PBMCs), taken at baseline. The origin of this receptor is a human donor with classical Hodgkin lymphoma.

CDR3 DNA sequence: TGTGCCAGCAGGTCCGGGACTGTAAATGAAAAACTGTTTTTT. Translating gives CASRSGTVNEKLFF. The chain carries TRBV7-2 and TRBJ1-4, with D possibly matching TRBD1 (5 bases). The CDR3 runs 14 residues. CDR1 and CDR2 (germline): SGHTA, FQGNSA. The V and J ends lost 6 bases and 5 bases respectively, with 13 bases between them.